This T cell receptor (beta chain) was captured in a study of T cell changes during pregnancy in multiple sclerosis. Clones were read by immunoSEQ multiplex PCR, and TCRdb kept only the in-frame ones, dropping some. Of some 40,000 clones listed, roughly 90% are singletons. This CDR3 contains 12 residues. CDR1 and CDR2 from the germline V gene are MGHRA and YSYEKL. Trimming pared 2 bases from V and 9 bases from J, leaving 8 bases between. The receptor was isolated from a female donor in good health, enrolled as a control in a pregnancy study. The source material was peripheral blood, sampled in the second trimester of pregnancy. The chain recombines TRBV4-1 with TRBJ2-1; D ambiguous. For the CDR3, the DNA is TGCGCCAGCAGCCAACGGTCTAGTGAGCAGTTCTTC. Its protein product is CASSQRSSEQFF.